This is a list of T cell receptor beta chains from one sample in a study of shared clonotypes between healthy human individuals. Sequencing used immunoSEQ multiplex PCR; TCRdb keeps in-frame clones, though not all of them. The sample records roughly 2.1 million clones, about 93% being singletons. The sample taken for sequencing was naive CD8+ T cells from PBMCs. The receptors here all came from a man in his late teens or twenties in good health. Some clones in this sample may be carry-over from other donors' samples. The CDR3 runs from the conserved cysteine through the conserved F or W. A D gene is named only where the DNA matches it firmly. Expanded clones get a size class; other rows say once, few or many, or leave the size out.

CDR3nt: TGTGCCAGCAGTCCCGGGGGAGAGGGCGTGAACACTGAAGCTTTCTTT
CDR3aa: CASSPGGEGVNTEAFF
d_gene: -
j_gene: TRBJ1-1
v_gene: TRBV28
abundance: -

CDR3nt: TGTGCCATCAGTGAGGGTGGGGGATATGAGCAGTTCTTC
CDR3aa: CAISEGGGYEQFF
d_gene: -
j_gene: TRBJ2-1
v_gene: TRBV10-3
abundance: -

CDR3nt: TGCGCCAGCAGCCAGGTTTGGGACAGGGGAAACAATGAGCAGTTCTTC
CDR3aa: CASSQVWDRGNNEQFF
d_gene: TRBD1
j_gene: TRBJ2-1
v_gene: TRBV4-3
abundance: -

CDR3nt: TGTGCCAGCAGCTGGGTGGGAAACGGCGAGCGGTACTTC
CDR3aa: CASSWVGNGERYF
d_gene: -
j_gene: TRBJ2-7
v_gene: TRBV5-6
abundance: -

CDR3nt: TGTGCCAGCAGCTTAGGGGGTACCGCCTACGAGCAGTACTTC
CDR3aa: CASSLGGTAYEQYF
d_gene: -
j_gene: TRBJ2-7
v_gene: TRBV7-6
abundance: -

CDR3nt: TGTGCCAGCAGTGAGGGGATCCTCTACGAGCAGTACTTC
CDR3aa: CASSEGILYEQYF
d_gene: -
j_gene: TRBJ2-7
v_gene: TRBV2
abundance: once

CDR3nt: TGTGCCAGCAGCGAGGACGCTGGGCGGGGACAGCCCCAGCATTTT
CDR3aa: CASSEDAGRGQPQHF
d_gene: -
j_gene: TRBJ1-5
v_gene: TRBV9
abundance: -

CDR3nt: TGTGCCAGTAGGGCCCTGGGGTACACTGAAGCTTTCTTT
CDR3aa: CASRALGYTEAFF
d_gene: -
j_gene: TRBJ1-1
v_gene: TRBV19
abundance: -

CDR3nt: TGTGCCAGCAGCGAAGGCGGAGGTGGGGCCAACGTCCTGACTTTC
CDR3aa: CASSEGGGGANVLTF
d_gene: -
j_gene: TRBJ2-6
v_gene: TRBV9
abundance: -

CDR3nt: TGTGCCAGCAGTTCCGCAGGCTCTGGAAACACCATATATTTT
CDR3aa: CASSSAGSGNTIYF
d_gene: -
j_gene: TRBJ1-3
v_gene: TRBV28
abundance: few

CDR3nt: TGTGCCAGCAGTCGACAGGGGCCCTCCTACAATGAGCAGTTCTTC
CDR3aa: CASSRQGPSYNEQFF
d_gene: TRBD1
j_gene: TRBJ2-1
v_gene: TRBV6-4
abundance: -

CDR3nt: TGTGCCAGCAACTATGGGACAGCCACAGAGGGCTACACCTTC
CDR3aa: CASNYGTATEGYTF
d_gene: TRBD1
j_gene: TRBJ1-2
v_gene: TRBV6-5
abundance: -

CDR3nt: TGTGCTAGTGCCCTGGGGGGGGCCGGGGAGCTGTTTTTT
CDR3aa: CASALGGAGELFF
d_gene: TRBD2
j_gene: TRBJ2-2
v_gene: TRBV12-5
abundance: -

CDR3nt: TGTGCCAGCAGCCCGGGTCCCTCCTACGAGCAGTACTTC
CDR3aa: CASSPGPSYEQYF
d_gene: -
j_gene: TRBJ2-7
v_gene: TRBV5-6
abundance: -

CDR3nt: TGTGCCAGCAGCTCAGATTTCCAAGAGACCCAGTACTTC
CDR3aa: CASSSDFQETQYF
d_gene: -
j_gene: TRBJ2-5
v_gene: TRBV11-3
abundance: once

CDR3nt: TGTGCCAGCAGCGTAGGGCTAGCGGCCAATGAGCAGTTCTTC
CDR3aa: CASSVGLAANEQFF
d_gene: TRBD2
j_gene: TRBJ2-1
v_gene: TRBV9
abundance: -

CDR3nt: TGTGCCAGCAGCCAAGAAAGGACTAGCGGGACCGGCGGGCAGTACTTC
CDR3aa: CASSQERTSGTGGQYF
d_gene: TRBD2
j_gene: TRBJ2-7
v_gene: TRBV4-2
abundance: -

CDR3nt: TGTGCCAGCAGGGGACAAGGGGGTAACACTGAAGCTTTCTTT
CDR3aa: CASRGQGGNTEAFF
d_gene: -
j_gene: TRBJ1-1
v_gene: TRBV9
abundance: few

CDR3nt: TGCAGCGTAACTACGTTCACAGGGGGCAACCCCTACGAGCAGTACTTC
CDR3aa: CSVTTFTGGNPYEQYF
d_gene: TRBD1
j_gene: TRBJ2-7
v_gene: TRBV29-1
abundance: once

CDR3nt: TGTGCCAGCAACATCCCGGGACTAGCGGGAGGGAACCACGAGCAGTACTTC
CDR3aa: CASNIPGLAGGNHEQYF
d_gene: TRBD2
j_gene: TRBJ2-7
v_gene: TRBV28
abundance: -

CDR3nt: TGTGCCAGCAGTTCCGGACAGGGGGATTTCTCTGGAAACACCATATATTTT
CDR3aa: CASSSGQGDFSGNTIYF
d_gene: TRBD1
j_gene: TRBJ1-3
v_gene: TRBV28
abundance: -

CDR3nt: TGTGCCAGCAGCGTGAACAGTTTTGATACGCAGTATTTT
CDR3aa: CASSVNSFDTQYF
d_gene: -
j_gene: TRBJ2-3
v_gene: TRBV9
abundance: -

CDR3nt: TGTGCCAGCACTAGCAGATACTGGGGTAATGAGCAGTTCTTC
CDR3aa: CASTSRYWGNEQFF
d_gene: -
j_gene: TRBJ2-1
v_gene: TRBV28
abundance: -